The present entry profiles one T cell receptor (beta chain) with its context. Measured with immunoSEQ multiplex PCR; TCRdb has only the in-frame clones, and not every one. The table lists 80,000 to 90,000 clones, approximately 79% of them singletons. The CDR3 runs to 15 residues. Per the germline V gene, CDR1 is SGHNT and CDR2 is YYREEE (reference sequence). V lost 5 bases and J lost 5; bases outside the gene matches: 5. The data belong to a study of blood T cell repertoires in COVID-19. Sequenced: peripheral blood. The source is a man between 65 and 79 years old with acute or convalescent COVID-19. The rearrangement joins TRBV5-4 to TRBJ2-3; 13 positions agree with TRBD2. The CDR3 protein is CASSPGTSGVDTQYF. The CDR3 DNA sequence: TGTGCCAGCAGTCCCGGGACTAGCGGGGTAGATACGCAGTATTTT.